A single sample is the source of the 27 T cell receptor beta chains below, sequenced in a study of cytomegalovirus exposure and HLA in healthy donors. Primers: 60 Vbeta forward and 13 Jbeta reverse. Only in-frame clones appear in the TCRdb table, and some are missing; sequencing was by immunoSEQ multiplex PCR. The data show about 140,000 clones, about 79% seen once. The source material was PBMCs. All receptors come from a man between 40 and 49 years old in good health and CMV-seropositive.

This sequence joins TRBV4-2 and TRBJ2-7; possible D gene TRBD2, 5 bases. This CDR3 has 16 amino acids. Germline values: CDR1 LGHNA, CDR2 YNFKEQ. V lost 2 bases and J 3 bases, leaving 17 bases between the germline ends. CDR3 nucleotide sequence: TGTGCCAGCAGCCAAATAGTACCGGGAAGAAACTACGAGCAGTACTTC. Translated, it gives CASSQIVPGRNYEQYF.

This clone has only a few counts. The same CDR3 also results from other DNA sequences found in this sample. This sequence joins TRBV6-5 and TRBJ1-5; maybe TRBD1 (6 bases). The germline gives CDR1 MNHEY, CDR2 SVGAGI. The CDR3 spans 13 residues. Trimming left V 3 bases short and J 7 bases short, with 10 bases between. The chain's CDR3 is CASSYRRGQPQHF. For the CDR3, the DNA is TGTGCCAGCAGTTATCGCAGGGGCCAGCCCCAGCATTTT.

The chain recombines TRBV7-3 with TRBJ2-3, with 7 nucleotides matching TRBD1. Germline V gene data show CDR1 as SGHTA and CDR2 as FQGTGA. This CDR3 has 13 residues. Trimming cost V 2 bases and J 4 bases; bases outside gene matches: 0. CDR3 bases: TGTGCCAGCAGCTTACAGGGGGCAGATACGCAGTATTTT. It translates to CASSLQGADTQYF.

The CDR3 coding sequence is TGCGCCAGCAGCCCAACGCCTAGCGGGAGCCACGAGCAGTACTTC. Protein sequence: CASSPTPSGSHEQYF. The rearrangement joins TRBV4-1 to TRBJ2-7; 10 nucleotides align to TRBD2. CDR3 length: 15 residues. The germline V gene encodes CDR1 MGHRA and CDR2 YSYEKL. V was pared by 4 bases and J by 5 bases, with 8 bases of the junction left unmatched.

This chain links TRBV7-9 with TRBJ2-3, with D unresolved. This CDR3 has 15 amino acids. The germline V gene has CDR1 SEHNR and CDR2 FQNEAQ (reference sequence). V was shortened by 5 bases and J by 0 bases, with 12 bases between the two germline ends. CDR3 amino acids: CASSLRSFSTDTQYF. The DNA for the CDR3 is TGTGCCAGCAGCCTCCGTTCTTTTAGCACAGATACGCAGTATTTT.

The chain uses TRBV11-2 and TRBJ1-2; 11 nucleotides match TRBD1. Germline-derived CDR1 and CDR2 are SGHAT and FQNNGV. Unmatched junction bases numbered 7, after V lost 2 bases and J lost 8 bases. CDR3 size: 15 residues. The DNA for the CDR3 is TGTGCCAGCAGCTTACCCGGGACAGGGGGTTGGGGCTACACCTTC. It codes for CASSLPGTGGWGYTF.

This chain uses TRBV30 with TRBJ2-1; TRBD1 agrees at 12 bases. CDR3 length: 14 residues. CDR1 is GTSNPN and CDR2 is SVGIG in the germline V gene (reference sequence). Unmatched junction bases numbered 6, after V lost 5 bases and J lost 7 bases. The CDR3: CAWGDRGRRNEQFF. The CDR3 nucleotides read TGTGCCTGGGGGGACAGGGGGCGTCGGAATGAGCAGTTCTTC.

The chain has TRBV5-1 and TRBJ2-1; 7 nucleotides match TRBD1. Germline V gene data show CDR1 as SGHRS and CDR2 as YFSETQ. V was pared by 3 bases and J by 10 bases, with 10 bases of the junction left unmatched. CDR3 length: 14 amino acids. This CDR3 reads CASSSATGFQEQFF. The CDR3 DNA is TGCGCCAGCAGCTCCGCGACAGGGTTTCAGGAGCAGTTCTTC.

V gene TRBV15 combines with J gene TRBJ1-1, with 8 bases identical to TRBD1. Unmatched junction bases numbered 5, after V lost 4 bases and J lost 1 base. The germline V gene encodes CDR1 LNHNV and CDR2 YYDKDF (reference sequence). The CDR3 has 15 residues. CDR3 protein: CATSNSDRGNTEAFF. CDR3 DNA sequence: TGTGCCACCAGCAACTCAGACAGGGGGAACACTGAAGCTTTCTTT.

The CDR3 nucleotides read TGTGCCAGCATGCGGACAGGGGCTGGAAAACTGTTTTTT. It specifies CASMRTGAGKLFF. J is TRBJ1-4 and V is TRBV2, with 9 bases aligning to TRBD1. The germline V gene encodes CDR1 SNHLY and CDR2 FYNNEI. The CDR3 length is 13 residues. Trimming at V came to 7 bases and at J to 10 bases, leaving 7 bases not matched to a gene.

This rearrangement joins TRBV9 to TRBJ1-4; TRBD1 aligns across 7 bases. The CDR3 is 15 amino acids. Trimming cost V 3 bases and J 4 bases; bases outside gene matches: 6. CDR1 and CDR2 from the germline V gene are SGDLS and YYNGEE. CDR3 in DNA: TGTGCCAGCAGCGAGGGGGGACAGAATAATGAAAAACTGTTTTTT. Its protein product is CASSEGGQNNEKLFF.

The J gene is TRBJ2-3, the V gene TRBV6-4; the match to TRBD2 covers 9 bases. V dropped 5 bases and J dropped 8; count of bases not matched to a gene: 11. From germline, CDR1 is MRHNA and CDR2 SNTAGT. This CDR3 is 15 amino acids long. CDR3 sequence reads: CASSLGAGGPATQYF. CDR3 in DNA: TGTGCCAGCAGTTTAGGAGCGGGAGGCCCGGCTACGCAGTATTTT.

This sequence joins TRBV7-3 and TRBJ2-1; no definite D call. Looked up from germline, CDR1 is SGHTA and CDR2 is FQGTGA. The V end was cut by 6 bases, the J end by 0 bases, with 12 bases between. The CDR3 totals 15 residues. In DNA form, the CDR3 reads TGTGCCAGCAGTTCTGGCTCTAGCTCCTACAATGAGCAGTTCTTC. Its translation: CASSSGSSSYNEQFF.

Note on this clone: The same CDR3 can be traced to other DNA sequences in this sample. CDR3 sequence: CASSPGQGGGYTF. The CDR3 DNA is TGTGCCAGCTCACCGGGACAGGGAGGAGGCTACACCTTC. This sequence joins TRBV18 and TRBJ1-2; 9 bases are a match to TRBD1. This CDR3 region has 13 residues. In germline, CDR1 is KGHSH, CDR2 LQKENI. V was clipped by 3 bases and J by 8 bases; unmatched bases: 4.

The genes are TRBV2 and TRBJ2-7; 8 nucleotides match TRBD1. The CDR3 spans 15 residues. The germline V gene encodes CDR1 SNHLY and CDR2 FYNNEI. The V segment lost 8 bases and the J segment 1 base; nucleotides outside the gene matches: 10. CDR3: CASSVDRGESYEQYF. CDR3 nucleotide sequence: TGTGCCAGCTCCGTCGACAGGGGAGAATCCTACGAGCAGTACTTC.

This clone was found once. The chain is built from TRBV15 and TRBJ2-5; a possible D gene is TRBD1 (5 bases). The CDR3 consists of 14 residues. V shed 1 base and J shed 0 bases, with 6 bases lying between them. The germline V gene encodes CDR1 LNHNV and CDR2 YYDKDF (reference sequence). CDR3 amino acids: CATSRGTYQETQYF. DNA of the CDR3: TGTGCCACCAGCAGAGGGACATACCAAGAGACCCAGTACTTC.

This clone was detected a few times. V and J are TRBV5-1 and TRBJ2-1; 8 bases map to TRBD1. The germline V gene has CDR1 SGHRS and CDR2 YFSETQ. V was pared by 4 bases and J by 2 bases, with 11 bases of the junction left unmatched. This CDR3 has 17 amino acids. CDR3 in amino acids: CASSTVRQGSAYNEQFF. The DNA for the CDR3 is TGCGCCAGCAGCACGGTACGACAGGGGTCGGCCTACAATGAGCAGTTCTTC.

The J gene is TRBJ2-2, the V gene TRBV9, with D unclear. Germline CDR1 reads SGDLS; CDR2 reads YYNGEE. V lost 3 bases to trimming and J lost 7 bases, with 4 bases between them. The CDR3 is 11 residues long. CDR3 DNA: TGTGCCAGCAGCGATCGCGGGGAGCTGTTTTTT. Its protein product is CASSDRGELFF.

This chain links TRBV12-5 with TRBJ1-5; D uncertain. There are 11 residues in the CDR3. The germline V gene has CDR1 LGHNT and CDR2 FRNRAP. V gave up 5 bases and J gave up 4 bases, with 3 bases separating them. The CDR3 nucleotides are TGTGCTAGTGGTCTTAATCAGCCCCAGCATTTT. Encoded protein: CASGLNQPQHF.

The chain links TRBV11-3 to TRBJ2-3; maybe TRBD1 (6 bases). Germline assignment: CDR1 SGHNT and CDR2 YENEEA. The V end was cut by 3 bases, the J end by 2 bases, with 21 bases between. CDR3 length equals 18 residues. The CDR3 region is CASSLGIGTLSFTDTQYF. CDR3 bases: TGTGCCAGCAGCTTGGGTATCGGGACACTTTCCTTCACAGATACGCAGTATTTT.

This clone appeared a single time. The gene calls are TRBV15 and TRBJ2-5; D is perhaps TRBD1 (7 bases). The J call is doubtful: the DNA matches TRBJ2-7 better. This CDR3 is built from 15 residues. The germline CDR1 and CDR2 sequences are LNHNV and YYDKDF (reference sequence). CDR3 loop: CATSKGGQGVDEQYF. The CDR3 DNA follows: TGTGCCACCAGCAAGGGAGGTCAGGGGGTAGACGAGCAGTACTTC.

CDR3 protein: CASSGDRVTEAFF. In nucleotides, the CDR3 is TGTGCCAGCAGCGGGGACAGGGTCACTGAAGCTTTCTTT. The V and J genes are TRBV5-6 and TRBJ1-1; 9 bases map to TRBD1. The CDR3 has 13 amino acids. V lost 4 bases to trimming and J lost 4 bases; unmatched junction nucleotides: 2. Germline V gives CDR1 SGHDT, CDR2 YYEEEE.

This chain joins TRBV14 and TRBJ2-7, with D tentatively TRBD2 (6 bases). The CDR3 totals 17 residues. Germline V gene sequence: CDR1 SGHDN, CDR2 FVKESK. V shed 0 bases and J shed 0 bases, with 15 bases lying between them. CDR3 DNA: TGTGCCAGCAGCCAAGACCTCAGCGGGTGGGTCTCCTACGAGCAGTACTTC. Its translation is CASSQDLSGWVSYEQYF.

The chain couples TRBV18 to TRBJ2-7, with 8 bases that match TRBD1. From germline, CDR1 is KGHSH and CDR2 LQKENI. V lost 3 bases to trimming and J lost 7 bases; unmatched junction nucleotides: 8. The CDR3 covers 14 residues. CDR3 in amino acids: CASSPDRGEGEQYF. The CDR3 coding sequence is TGTGCCAGCTCACCCGACAGGGGCGAGGGGGAGCAGTACTTC.

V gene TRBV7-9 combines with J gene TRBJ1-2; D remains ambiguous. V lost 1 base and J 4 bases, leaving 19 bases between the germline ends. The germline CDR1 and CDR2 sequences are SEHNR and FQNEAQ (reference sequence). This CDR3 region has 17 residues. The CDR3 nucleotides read TGTGCCAGCAGCTTAGTTCAGGCTAAAAAACTAGGCTATGGCTACACCTTC. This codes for CASSLVQAKKLGYGYTF.

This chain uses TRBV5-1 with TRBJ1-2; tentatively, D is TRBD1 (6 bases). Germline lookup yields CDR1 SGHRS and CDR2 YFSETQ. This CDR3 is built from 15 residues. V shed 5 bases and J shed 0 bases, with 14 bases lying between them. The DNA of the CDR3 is TGCGCCAGCAGGTGGAGTTCAGGGGCTAACTATGGCTACACCTTC. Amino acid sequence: CASRWSSGANYGYTF.

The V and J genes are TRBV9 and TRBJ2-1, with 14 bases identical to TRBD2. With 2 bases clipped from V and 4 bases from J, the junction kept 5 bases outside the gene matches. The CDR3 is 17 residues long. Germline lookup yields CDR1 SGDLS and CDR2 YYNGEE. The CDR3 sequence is CASSVSGTSGGYNEQFF. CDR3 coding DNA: TGTGCCAGCAGCGTTTCCGGGACTAGCGGGGGATACAATGAGCAGTTCTTC.